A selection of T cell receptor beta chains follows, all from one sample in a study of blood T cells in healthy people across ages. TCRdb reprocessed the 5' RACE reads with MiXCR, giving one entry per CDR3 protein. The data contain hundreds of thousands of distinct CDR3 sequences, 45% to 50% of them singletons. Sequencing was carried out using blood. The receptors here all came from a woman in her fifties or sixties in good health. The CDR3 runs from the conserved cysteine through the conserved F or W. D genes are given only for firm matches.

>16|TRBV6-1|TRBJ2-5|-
CASKTESGRDQETQYF
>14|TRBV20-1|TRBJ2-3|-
CSAPLSTLRDTQYF
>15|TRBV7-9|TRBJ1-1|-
CASSFGGGDFAEAFF
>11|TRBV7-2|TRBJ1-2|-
CASSLTGGYTF
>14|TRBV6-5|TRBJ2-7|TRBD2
CASSPRREDYEQYF
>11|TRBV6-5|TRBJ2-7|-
CASRSGYEQYF
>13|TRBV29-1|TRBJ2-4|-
CSAQDRYKNIQYF
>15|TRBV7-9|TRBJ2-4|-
CASSTGGAAKNIQYF
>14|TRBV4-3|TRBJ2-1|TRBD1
CASSHRTGGYEQFF
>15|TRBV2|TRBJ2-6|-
CASSDSLSGANVLTF
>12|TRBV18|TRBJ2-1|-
CASAPMGSEQFF
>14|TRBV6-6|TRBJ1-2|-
CASSYGATNYGYTF
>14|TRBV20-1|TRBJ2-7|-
CSATRAGRSYEQYF
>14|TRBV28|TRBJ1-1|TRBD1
CASRTRGLDTEAFF
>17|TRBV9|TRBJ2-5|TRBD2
CASSETSGRGIQETQYF
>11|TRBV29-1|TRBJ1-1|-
CSVAPNTEAFF
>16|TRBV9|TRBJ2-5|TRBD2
CASSVHPTSGQETQYF
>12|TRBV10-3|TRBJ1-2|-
CAIRASGGSYTF
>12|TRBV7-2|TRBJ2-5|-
CASSIKFNEQYF
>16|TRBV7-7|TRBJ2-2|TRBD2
CASSLGVAGEPGELFF
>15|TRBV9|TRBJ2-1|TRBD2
CASSEDSGRAFEQFF
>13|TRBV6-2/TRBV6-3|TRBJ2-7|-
CASRPQGRYEQYF
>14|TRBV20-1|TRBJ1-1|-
CSAIVSGGRTEAFF
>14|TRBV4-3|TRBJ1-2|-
CASSQLAATYGYTF
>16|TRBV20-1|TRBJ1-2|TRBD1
CSAPNLRDRALYGYTF
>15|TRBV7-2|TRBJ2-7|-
CASSLDGSISYEQYF